The 10 T cell receptor beta chains below come from one sample, sequenced in a study of T cell responses to AZD1222 COVID-19 vaccine. Clones were read by immunoSEQ multiplex PCR, and TCRdb kept only the in-frame ones, dropping some. Of just under 100,000 clones listed, around nine tenths are singletons. This sample comprised peripheral blood, obtained on day 0 of AZD1222 vaccination. The receptors come from an adult in good health.

V usage is TRBV18 and J usage is TRBJ1-3, with D unclear. Germline V lookup: CDR1 KGHSH, CDR2 LQKENI. The CDR3 has 17 amino acids. V gave up 3 bases and J gave up 0 bases, with 15 bases separating them. For the CDR3, the DNA is TGTGCCAGCTCACCCGGACGAACAGACTTCTCTGGAAACACCATATATTTT. As protein: CASSPGRTDFSGNTIYF.

The rearrangement joins TRBV10-1 to TRBJ2-3, with 11 bases fitting TRBD2. V lost 3 bases, J lost 6 bases, and 5 bases stayed unmatched. The CDR3 covers 15 residues. Looked up from germline, CDR1 is WNHNN and CDR2 is SYGVQD (reference sequence). The CDR3 is CASSDVAGGHDTQYF. The CDR3, as DNA: TGCGCCAGCAGTGATGTAGCGGGGGGGCATGATACGCAGTATTTT.

This clone was found once. This sequence joins TRBV11-2 and TRBJ1-2; tentative D call: TRBD1 (5 bases). This CDR3 comprises 13 residues. Trimming left V 7 bases short and J 7 bases short, with 16 bases between. Per germline, CDR1 SGHAT and CDR2 FQNNGV. CDR3 DNA sequence: TGTGCCAGCAACAACCGGGACGGAGGTGGCTACACCTTC. Protein sequence: CASNNRDGGGYTF.

The chain recombines TRBV2 with TRBJ1-5; possibly TRBD1 for D (6 bases). V lost 6 bases to trimming and J lost 0 bases, with 12 bases between them. The germline V gene has CDR1 SNHLY and CDR2 FYNNEI. This CDR3 has 15 amino acids. Here the CDR3 DNA reads TGTGCCAGCAGGTTTGACAGGAATAGCAATCAGCCCCAGCATTTT. It is translated as CASRFDRNSNQPQHF.

This chain joins TRBV11-2 and TRBJ2-2, with D perhaps being TRBD1 or TRBD2 (5 bases each). Trimming pared 5 bases from V and 5 bases from J, leaving 15 bases between. Per the germline V gene, CDR1 is SGHAT and CDR2 is FQNNGV. The CDR3 extends over 15 amino acids. This chain's CDR3 is CASSPNRWGTGELFF. The CDR3 DNA is TGTGCCAGCAGCCCTAATCGGTGGGGGACCGGGGAGCTGTTTTTT.

The V call is TRBV11-3, the J call TRBJ1-3; D is undetermined. CDR3 length: 15 residues. CDR1 and CDR2 from the germline V gene are SGHNT and YENEEA. With 5 bases removed from V and 0 bases from J, the gap between germline ends came to 11 bases. The CDR3, as DNA: TGTGCCAGCAGCATCGGACTTTCCTCTGGAAACACCATATATTTT. This translates into CASSIGLSSGNTIYF.

V gene TRBV7-9 combines with J gene TRBJ1-1; D perhaps matches TRBD1 (5 bases). Germline V gene data show CDR1 as SEHNR and CDR2 as FQNEAQ (reference sequence). The CDR3 sequence is 14 residues long. The ends were cut back, 8 bases at V and 3 bases at J, with 16 bases in the middle. CDR3 nucleotides: TGTGCCAGCGGAAGGGGACCGGGGGACACTGAAGCTTTCTTT. Protein sequence: CASGRGPGDTEAFF.

This rearrangement joins TRBV15 to TRBJ2-1; TRBD1 agrees at 10 bases. V lost 0 bases, J lost 6 bases, and 5 bases stayed unmatched. Germline loops: CDR1 LNHNV, CDR2 YYDKDF (reference sequence). The CDR3 runs 16 residues. DNA of the CDR3: TGTGCCACCAGCAGAGACCCCGGGACAGGGGCCAATGAGCAGTTCTTC. Its protein product is CATSRDPGTGANEQFF.

This clone was seen a handful of times. The rearrangement links TRBV28 to TRBJ1-1, with 7 bases that match TRBD1. The ends lost 9 bases at V and 5 bases at J; junction bases unmatched: 15. The CDR3 covers 15 residues. Germline loops: CDR1 MDHEN, CDR2 SYDVKM. In DNA form, the CDR3 reads TGTGCCAGTTTGCGACAGGGAGGTAGGCGGACTGAAGCTTTCTTT. This sequence encodes CASLRQGGRRTEAFF.

J is TRBJ1-1 and V is TRBV5-5; D might be TRBD1 (6 bases). Looked up from germline, CDR1 is SGHKS and CDR2 is YYEKEE (reference sequence). V lost 3 bases and J lost 1, with 16 bases in between. This CDR3 is 16 amino acids long. The CDR3, as DNA: TGTGCCAGCAGCTCGGCGGCGGGGGGCGCGAACACTGAAGCTTTCTTT. Amino acid sequence: CASSSAAGGANTEAFF.